The clone carrying this TCR beta chain was seen many times. As yet, its antigen is unknown. The V end was cut by 6 bases, the J end by 5 bases, with 18 bases between. There are 15 residues in the CDR3. CDR1 and CDR2 from the germline V gene are SEHNR and FQNEAQ (reference sequence). This sample was included in a study of T-cell reconstitution after alpha-beta-depleted transplantation in children. Study findings and constraints: Reportedly, alpha-beta T cells present about two months post-transplant originated from several hundred expanded clones of graft origin. Newly made T cells mostly supplied T-cell counts and diversity one year after transplant.

Unique molecular identifiers were used to barcode this TCRbeta library. A single record per CDR3 protein comes from TCRdb applying MiXCR to the PCR reads. Here the sample spans tens of thousands of distinct CDR3 sequences, nearly 6.5% being singletons. Here the sequenced sample was peripheral blood, taken 60 days after TCRalphabeta/CD19-depleted stem cell transplant. This rearrangement joins TRBV7-9 to TRBJ2-3; a weak D match, TRBD1 (5 bases). The sequence was obtained from a child younger than two who had a stem cell transplant for acute myeloid leukemia, so the T cells may come from the graft donor. CDR3 protein: CASSPGHSKGDTQYF. The CDR3 coding sequence is TGTGCCAGCAGTCCAGGACACTCCAAGGGAGATACGCAGTATTTT. Full variable domain (outside the CDR3, taken from reference TRBV7-9 and TRBJ2-3): DTGVSQNPRHKITKRGQNVTFRCDPISEHNRLYWYRQTLGQGPEFLTYFQNEAQLEKSRLLSDRFSAERPKGSFSTLEIQRTEQGDSAMYLCASSPGHSKGDTQYFGPGTRLTVL.